The clone carrying this T cell receptor (beta chain) showed up just a few times. What it binds is unknown. These data are taken from a study of T-cell reconstitution after alpha-beta-depleted transplantation in children. General observations from the study: Where alpha-beta T cells came from about two months after transplant was reportedly several hundred expanded graft clones.

Trimming pared 0 bases from V and 6 bases from J, leaving 6 bases between. The CDR3 loop spans 12 amino acids. Germline V gene sequence: CDR1 DFQATT, CDR2 SNEGSKA (reference sequence). The library targeted TCRbeta and was prepared with unique molecular identifiers. TCRdb re-derived calls from the PCR reads in MiXCR, one entry per CDR3 protein. Of 800,000 to 1,000,000 distinct CDR3 sequences in the sample, about 29% are singletons; the top ten hold around 30%. The material sequenced was PBMCs, mostly from graft donor cells, taken 360 days after TCRalphabeta/CD19-depleted stem cell transplant. The chain is built from TRBV20-1 and TRBJ1-5; no firm D call. The source is a boy in the first two years of life who had a stem cell transplant for SCID, so the T cells may come from the graft donor. CDR3 nucleotide sequence: TGCAGTGCTAGAGATCGGAGTCAGCCCCAGCATTTT. Protein product: CSARDRSQPQHF.